This T cell receptor (beta chain) derives from a study of cytomegalovirus exposure and HLA in healthy donors. Clones were read by immunoSEQ multiplex PCR, and TCRdb kept only the in-frame ones, dropping some. The sample contains fewer than 350,000 clones, 88% of which appear only once. Regarding this clone: Antigen unknown.

Study findings and constraints: Clusters of TCRs from the first cohort tended to co-occur in the 120 validation repertoires (as a later analysis found). Some public TCRs appeared in many individuals, while most sequences were rare.

With 1 base removed from V and 6 bases from J, the gap between germline ends came to 13 bases. Germline loops: CDR1 SGHVS, CDR2 FQNEAQ. The CDR3 loop spans 14 amino acids. The V call is TRBV7-8, the J call TRBJ2-7, with no clear D. Sequenced input: PBMCs. The TCR originated in a woman between 18 and 29 years old in good health and CMV-seronegative. CDR3 bases: TGTGCCAGCAGCTTAGTAGCCAGTGTGAGCGAGCAGTACTTC. Protein sequence: CASSLVASVSEQYF. Full variable domain (missing parts from reference TRBV7-8 and TRBJ2-7): GAGVSQSPRYKVAKRGQDVALRCDPISGHVSLFWYQQALGQGPEFLTYFQNEAQLDKSGLPSDRFFAERPEGSVSTLKIQRTQQEDSAVYLCASSLVASVSEQYFGPGTRLTVT.